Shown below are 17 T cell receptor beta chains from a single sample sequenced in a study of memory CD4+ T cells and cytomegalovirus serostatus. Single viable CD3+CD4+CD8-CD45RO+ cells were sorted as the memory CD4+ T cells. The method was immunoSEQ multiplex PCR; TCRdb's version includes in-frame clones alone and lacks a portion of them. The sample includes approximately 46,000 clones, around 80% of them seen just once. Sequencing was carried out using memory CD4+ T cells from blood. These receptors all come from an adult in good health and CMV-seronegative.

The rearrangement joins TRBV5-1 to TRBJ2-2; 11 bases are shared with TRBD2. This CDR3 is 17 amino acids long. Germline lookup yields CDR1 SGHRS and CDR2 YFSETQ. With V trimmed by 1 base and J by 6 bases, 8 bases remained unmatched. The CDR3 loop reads CASSLRSSGRVSGELFF. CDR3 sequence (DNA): TGCGCCAGCAGCTTGCGTAGTAGCGGGAGGGTGTCCGGGGAGCTGTTTTTT.

CDR3 in DNA: TGTGCCAGCAGTCCCGGCGGGTTCTCTGGGGCCAACGTCCTGACTTTC. Its translation is CASSPGGFSGANVLTF. The chain couples TRBV7-2 to TRBJ2-6; D may be TRBD2 (5 bases). V lost 6 bases, J lost 0 bases, and 12 bases lay in between. This CDR3 has 16 residues. The germline CDR1 and CDR2 sequences are SGHTA and FQGNSA.

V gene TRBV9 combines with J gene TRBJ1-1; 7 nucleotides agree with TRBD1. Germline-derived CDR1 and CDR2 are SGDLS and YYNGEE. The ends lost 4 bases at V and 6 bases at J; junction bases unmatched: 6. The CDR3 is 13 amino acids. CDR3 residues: CASSSQGLSEAFF. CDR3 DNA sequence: TGTGCCAGCAGCTCACAGGGGCTATCTGAAGCTTTCTTT.

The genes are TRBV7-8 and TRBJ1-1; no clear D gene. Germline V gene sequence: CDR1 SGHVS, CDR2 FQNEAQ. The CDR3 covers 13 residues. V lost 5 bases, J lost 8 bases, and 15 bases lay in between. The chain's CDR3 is CASSKEVRTEAFF. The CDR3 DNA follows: TGTGCCAGCAGCAAAGAAGTCAGGACCGAAGCTTTCTTT. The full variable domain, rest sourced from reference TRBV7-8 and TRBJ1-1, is GAGVSQSPRYKVAKRGQDVALRCDPISGHVSLFWYQQALGQGPEFLTYFQNEAQLDKSGLPSDRFFAERPEGSVSTLKIQRTQQEDSAVYLCASSKEVRTEAFFGQGTRLTVV.

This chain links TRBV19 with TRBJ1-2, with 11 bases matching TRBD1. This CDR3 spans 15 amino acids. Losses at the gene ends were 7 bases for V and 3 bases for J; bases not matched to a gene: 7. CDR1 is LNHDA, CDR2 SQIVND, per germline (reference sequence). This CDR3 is CASKDRGRRDYGYTF. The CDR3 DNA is TGTGCCAGTAAGGACAGGGGGCGCAGGGACTATGGCTACACCTTC.

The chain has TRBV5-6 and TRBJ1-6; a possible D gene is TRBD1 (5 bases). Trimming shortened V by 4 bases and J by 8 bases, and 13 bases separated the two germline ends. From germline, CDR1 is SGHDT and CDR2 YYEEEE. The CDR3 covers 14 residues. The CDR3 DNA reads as TGTGCCAGCAGCCTCGAGGGGTGGGATTCACCCCTCCACTTT. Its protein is CASSLEGWDSPLHF.

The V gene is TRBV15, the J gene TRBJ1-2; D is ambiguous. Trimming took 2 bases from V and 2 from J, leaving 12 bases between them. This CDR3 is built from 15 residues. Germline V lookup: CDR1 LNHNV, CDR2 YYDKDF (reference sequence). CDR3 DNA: TGTGCCACCAGCAGAATTTTACAGAACAACTATGGCTACACCTTC. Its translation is CATSRILQNNYGYTF. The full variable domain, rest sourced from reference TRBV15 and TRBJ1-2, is DAMVIQNPRYQVTQFGKPVTLSCSQTLNHNVMYWYQQKSSQAPKLLFHYYDKDFNNEADTPDNFQSRRPNTSFCFLDIRSPGLGDTAMYLCATSRILQNNYGYTFGSGTRLTVV.

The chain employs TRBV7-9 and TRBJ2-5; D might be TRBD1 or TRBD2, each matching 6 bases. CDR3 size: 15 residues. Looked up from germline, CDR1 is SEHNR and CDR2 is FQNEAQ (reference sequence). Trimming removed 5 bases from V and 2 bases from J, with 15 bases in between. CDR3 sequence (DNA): TGTGCCAGCAGCCCCCTACGGGGGCCTCAAGAGACCCAGTACTTC. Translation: CASSPLRGPQETQYF. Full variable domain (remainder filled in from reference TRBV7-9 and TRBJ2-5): DTGVSQNPRHKITKRGQNVTFRCDPISEHNRLYWYRQTLGQGPEFLTYFQNEAQLEKSRLLSDRFSAERPKGSFSTLEIQRTEQGDSAMYLCASSPLRGPQETQYFGPGTRLLVL.

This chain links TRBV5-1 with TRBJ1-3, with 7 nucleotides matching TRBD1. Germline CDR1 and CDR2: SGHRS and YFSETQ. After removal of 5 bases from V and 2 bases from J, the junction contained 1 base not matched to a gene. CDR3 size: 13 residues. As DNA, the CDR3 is TGCGCCAGCAGAGGGGGCGCTGGAAACACCATATATTTT. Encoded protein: CASRGGAGNTIYF. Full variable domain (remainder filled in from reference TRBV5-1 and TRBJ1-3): KAGVTQTPRYLIKTRGQQVTLSCSPISGHRSVSWYQQTPGQGLQFLFEYFSETQRNKGNFPGRFSGRQFSNSRSEMNVSTLELGDSALYLCASRGGAGNTIYFGEGSWLTVV.

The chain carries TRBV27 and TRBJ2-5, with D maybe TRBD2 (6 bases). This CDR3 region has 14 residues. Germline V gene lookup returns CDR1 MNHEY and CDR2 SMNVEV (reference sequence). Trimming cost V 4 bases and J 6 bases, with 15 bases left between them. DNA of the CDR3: TGTGCCAGCAGTTCCCCAGGAGGGGAAAAGACCCAGTACTTC. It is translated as CASSSPGGEKTQYF.

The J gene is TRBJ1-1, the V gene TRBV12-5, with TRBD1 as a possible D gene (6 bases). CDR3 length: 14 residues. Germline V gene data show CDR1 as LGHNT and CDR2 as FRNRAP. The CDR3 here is CALREGGLNTEAFF. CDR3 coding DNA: TGTGCCCTCCGGGAGGGGGGTCTTAACACTGAAGCTTTCTTT.

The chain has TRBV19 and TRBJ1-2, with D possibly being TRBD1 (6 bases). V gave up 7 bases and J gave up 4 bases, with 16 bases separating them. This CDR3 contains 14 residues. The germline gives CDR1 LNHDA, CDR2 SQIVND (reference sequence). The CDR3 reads CASTPTTGSYGYTF. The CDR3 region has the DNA TGTGCCAGTACCCCCACGACAGGTTCCTATGGCTACACCTTC.

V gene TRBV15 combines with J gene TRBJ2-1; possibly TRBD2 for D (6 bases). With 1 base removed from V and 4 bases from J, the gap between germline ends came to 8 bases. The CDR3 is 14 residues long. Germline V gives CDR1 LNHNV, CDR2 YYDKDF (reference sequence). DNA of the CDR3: TGTGCCACCAGCAGAGGGGGGGAGTACAATGAGCAGTTCTTC. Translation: CATSRGGEYNEQFF.

CDR3 sequence reads: CASSLASGSRELFF. In nucleotides, the CDR3 is TGTGCCAGCAGCTTAGCTAGCGGGAGTCGGGAGCTGTTTTTT. V is TRBV7-2 and J is TRBJ2-2; TRBD2 agrees at 9 bases. There are 14 residues in the CDR3. V was pared by 0 bases and J by 9 bases, with 2 bases of the junction left unmatched. Germline CDR1 is SGHTA and CDR2 is FQGNSA.

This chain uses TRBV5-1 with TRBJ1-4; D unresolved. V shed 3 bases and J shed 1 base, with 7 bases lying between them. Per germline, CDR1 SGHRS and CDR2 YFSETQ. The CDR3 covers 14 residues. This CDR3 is CASSSPGTNEKLFF. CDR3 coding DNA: TGCGCCAGCAGCTCACCGGGAACTAATGAAAAACTGTTTTTT.

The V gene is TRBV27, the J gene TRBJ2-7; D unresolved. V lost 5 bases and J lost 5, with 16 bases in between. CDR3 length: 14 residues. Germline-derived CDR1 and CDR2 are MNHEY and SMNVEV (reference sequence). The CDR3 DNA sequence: TGTGCCAGCAGTCTCGACACGGTTAGCAACGAGCAGTACTTC. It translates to CASSLDTVSNEQYF.

The CDR3 nucleotides read TGTGCCAGCAGCCCCGAGCCAGGGATCGGCTATGGCTACACCTTC. Translating gives CASSPEPGIGYGYTF. This chain uses TRBV7-9 with TRBJ1-2; perhaps TRBD1 as D (5 bases). The V end lost 5 bases, the J end lost 4 bases, and 17 bases lay between the germline ends. Germline V gene data show CDR1 as SEHNR and CDR2 as FQNEAQ (reference sequence). This CDR3 has 15 amino acids.